What follows are 3 T cell receptor beta chains derived from one specimen sequenced in a study of chemoradiotherapy in HPV16-positive cancers. Sequenced by immunoSEQ multiplex PCR; TCRdb stores in-frame clones only, minus some. Of roughly 15,000 clones listed, more than 70% were seen once; the top ten hold around 9.9%. The biological material was taken from a patient who underwent chemoradiotherapy. These receptors all stem from a human donor with HPV-associated anogenital cancer.

This chain connects TRBV27 to TRBJ1-1, with D unclear. V lost 3 bases to trimming and J lost 4 bases, with 9 bases between them. Germline loops: CDR1 MNHEY, CDR2 SMNVEV (reference sequence). CDR3 size: 13 residues. CDR3 amino acids: CASSFLGPTEAFF. For the CDR3, the DNA is TGTGCCAGCAGTTTCCTAGGGCCCACTGAAGCTTTCTTT.

This clone was observed once. This sequence joins TRBV7-3 and TRBJ2-1; tentative D call: TRBD2 (5 bases). The CDR3 is 14 amino acids. The V gene's germline CDR1 is SGHTA and CDR2 FQGTGA. Between the trimmed V and J ends, which lost 5 bases and 4 bases, there was a span of 12 bases. The CDR3 DNA reads as TGTGCCAGCAGCCACTCGGGGTCTTACAATGAGCAGTTCTTC. It yields the protein CASSHSGSYNEQFF.

This chain joins TRBV20-1 and TRBJ2-1; D remains unclear. The CDR3 loop spans 11 amino acids. Trimming left V 6 bases short and J 3 bases short, with 6 bases between. Germline V gene lookup returns CDR1 DFQATT and CDR2 SNEGSKA (reference sequence). CDR3 sequence (DNA): TGCAGTGCCAGGTACTACAATGAGCAGTTCTTC. It encodes CSARYYNEQFF.